Each of the 18 T cell receptor beta chains below was sequenced from the same sample in a study of cytotoxic CD8 clonotypes in ibrutinib-treated CLL. The method was immunoSEQ multiplex PCR; TCRdb's version includes in-frame clones alone and lacks a portion of them. The sample has over 130,000 clones; 70% to 90% are singletons. The sequencing here drew on PBMCs, taken after 36 months of ibrutinib treatment. The receptor set was obtained from a human donor with chronic lymphocytic leukemia.

The chain couples TRBV7-9 to TRBJ1-4, with D uncertain. V was cut by 6 bases and J by 4 bases, with 6 bases left in between. The germline gives CDR1 SEHNR, CDR2 FQNEAQ (reference sequence). The CDR3 spans 12 residues. CDR3 DNA: TGTGCCAGCAGGCAAATTAATGAAAAACTGTTTTTT. Residues: CASRQINEKLFF. The entire variable domain, with the rest obtained from reference TRBV7-9 and TRBJ1-4, is as follows: DTGVSQNPRHKITKRGQNVTFRCDPISEHNRLYWYRQTLGQGPEFLTYFQNEAQLEKSRLLSDRFSAERPKGSFSTLEIQRTEQGDSAMYLCASRQINEKLFFGSGTQLSVL.

The chain employs TRBV5-1 and TRBJ1-1; D unresolved. The CDR3 consists of 14 residues. Trimming took off 0 bases at V and 4 bases at J, with 10 bases between the two ends. Per germline, CDR1 SGHRS and CDR2 YFSETQ. The CDR3 spells CASSLVRSGTEAFF. As DNA, the CDR3 is TGCGCCAGCAGCTTGGTGAGGAGCGGCACTGAAGCTTTCTTT.

V usage is TRBV7-3 and J usage is TRBJ2-7; 8 positions agree with TRBD2. The CDR3 loop spans 15 amino acids. V gave up 5 bases and J gave up 6 bases; unmatched junction bases: 12. CDR1 is SGHTA, CDR2 FQGTGA, per germline. Here the CDR3 DNA reads TGTGCCAGCAGCCCCGGAGGAGCGGGAGATCGCGAGCAGTACTTC. It is translated as CASSPGGAGDREQYF.

The chain links TRBV5-4 to TRBJ2-7, with D maybe TRBD1 (6 bases). In germline, CDR1 is SGHNT, CDR2 YYREEE (reference sequence). This CDR3 has 12 amino acids. V lost 4 bases to trimming and J lost 6 bases, with 11 bases between them. The DNA for the CDR3 is TGTGCCAGCAGCCCAGGGGTAAGCGAGCAGTACTTC. As protein: CASSPGVSEQYF.

J is TRBJ2-3 and V is TRBV27; D perhaps matches TRBD1 (5 bases). The CDR3 spans 11 residues. The germline CDR1 and CDR2 sequences are MNHEY and SMNVEV (reference sequence). Trimming removed 4 bases from V and 8 bases from J, with 7 bases in between. CDR3 DNA: TGTGCCAGCAGTTATAGGGGTACGCAGTATTTT. This gives the protein CASSYRGTQYF.

This chain connects TRBV19 to TRBJ2-1; 7 bases fit TRBD2. J was trimmed by 5 bases and V by 7 bases; bases with no gene match: 17. Germline V gives CDR1 LNHDA, CDR2 SQIVND (reference sequence). There are 17 residues in the CDR3. The CDR3 sequence: CASTTWGGSSGDNEQFF. The CDR3 DNA is TGTGCCAGTACCACTTGGGGGGGAAGTAGCGGAGACAATGAGCAGTTCTTC.

The chain joins TRBV27 to TRBJ2-3, with D perhaps TRBD2 (7 bases). From germline, CDR1 is MNHEY and CDR2 SMNVEV (reference sequence). V shed 6 bases and J shed 4 bases, with 14 bases lying between them. CDR3 length: 14 residues. Here the CDR3 DNA reads TGTGCCAGCAGGCGATGGGGGGGCTCAGATACGCAGTATTTT. The encoded protein is CASRRWGGSDTQYF.

V gene TRBV23-1 combines with J gene TRBJ2-3; a possible D gene is TRBD1 (6 bases). TRBV23-1 is noted as an ORF with a role that remains uncertain. The CDR3 consists of 15 residues. CDR3 DNA: TGCGCTCGTAGGGGGACACAGCCGAGCACAGATACGCAGTATTTT. Residues: CARRGTQPSTDTQYF.

The CDR3 loop reads CACPPLAGGITGELFF. CDR3 sequence (DNA): TGTGCCTGCCCCCCCTTGGCGGGGGGCATTACCGGGGAGCTGTTTTTT. The genes are TRBV30 and TRBJ2-2; TRBD2 matches 8 bases. Germline V gene lookup returns CDR1 GTSNPN and CDR2 SVGIG (reference sequence). The CDR3 has 16 amino acids. V gave up 6 bases and J gave up 5 bases; unmatched junction bases: 14.

This clone has a handful of counts. This chain uses TRBV9 with TRBJ1-4, with D possibly being TRBD1 (5 bases). CDR3 size: 14 residues. Trimming removed 4 bases from V and 7 bases from J, with 14 bases in between. The germline V gene encodes CDR1 SGDLS and CDR2 YYNGEE. CDR3 sequence: CASSPQGGGEKLFF. The CDR3 DNA follows: TGTGCCAGCAGCCCGCAGGGAGGCGGTGAAAAACTGTTTTTT.

The gene calls are TRBV15 and TRBJ2-1; a weak D match, TRBD2 (6 bases). This CDR3 comprises 15 residues. Trimming removed 0 bases from V and 9 bases from J, with 15 bases in between. Germline CDR1 LNHNV, CDR2 YYDKDF (reference sequence). The CDR3 DNA reads as TGTGCCACCAGCAGAGATTGGGCTAGCGTAGGTGAGCAGTTCTTC. Amino acids: CATSRDWASVGEQFF.

The chain combines TRBV2 with TRBJ2-1, with 11 bases fitting TRBD2. The CDR3 is 15 amino acids. CDR1 SNHLY and CDR2 FYNNEI come from the germline V gene. V was clipped by 5 bases and J by 4 bases; unmatched bases: 4. CDR3 sequence: CASSTLAGGYNEQFF. The CDR3 nucleotides read TGTGCCAGCAGTACTCTAGCGGGGGGTTACAATGAGCAGTTCTTC.

This chain uses TRBV27 with TRBJ2-2; TRBD2 might be the D (6 bases). The CDR3 extends over 20 amino acids. Germline CDR1 reads MNHEY; CDR2 reads SMNVEV (reference sequence). Deletions cut 0 bases from V and 1 base from J, with 21 bases between. The DNA of the CDR3 is TGTGCCAGCAGTTTATCAGCGGGCAGGGTAGGCCTTCGGAACACCGGGGAGCTGTTTTTT. Translated: CASSLSAGRVGLRNTGELFF.

This chain joins TRBV30 and TRBJ2-2, with D uncertain. The CDR3 contains 12 residues. The germline V gene has CDR1 GTSNPN and CDR2 SVGIG (reference sequence). V lost 1 base and J lost 3, with 3 bases in between. The CDR3 region is CAWSGDTGELFF. The DNA for the CDR3 is TGTGCCTGGAGTGGGGACACCGGGGAGCTGTTTTTT.

V gene TRBV10-3 combines with J gene TRBJ1-3; 7 bases are shared with TRBD1. The junction had 6 bases not matched to a gene; V was cut back by 8 bases and J by 2 bases. In germline, CDR1 is ENHRY, CDR2 SYGVKD. This CDR3 spans 14 amino acids. CDR3 nucleotide sequence: TGTGCCATCGGAAAAGACAGGGCTGGAAACACCATATATTTT. Translation: CAIGKDRAGNTIYF.

This chain uses TRBV30 with TRBJ2-5; 10 nucleotides agree with TRBD1. Near its end, the DNA agrees better with TRBJ2-7, so the J call may be wrong. The CDR3 sequence is 12 residues long. Germline CDR1 and CDR2: GTSNPN and SVGIG (reference sequence). Here the CDR3 DNA reads TGTGCCTGCCGACAGGGGGCCGGCGAGCAGTACTTC. This translates into CACRQGAGEQYF.

V and J are TRBV30 and TRBJ1-2; tentative D call: TRBD1 (6 bases). V lost 0 bases and J 4 bases, leaving 12 bases between the germline ends. Looked up from germline, CDR1 is GTSNPN and CDR2 is SVGIG (reference sequence). This CDR3 is built from 14 residues. The CDR3 DNA is TGTGCCTGGAGTGTTGGAGGGGGTAGCTATGGCTACACCTTC. Amino acid sequence: CAWSVGGGSYGYTF.

This chain links TRBV5-1 with TRBJ2-5, with TRBD2 identical over 8 bases. CDR1 SGHRS and CDR2 YFSETQ come from the germline V gene. CDR3 length equals 15 residues. Trimming removed 0 bases from V and 9 bases from J; junction bases left unmatched: 10. In nucleotides, the CDR3 is TGCGCCAGCAGCTTGGCCCTGGCGGGAGGCCGCGCCCAGTACTTC. Protein product: CASSLALAGGRAQYF.